This TCR beta chain was recovered during a study of neurological immune-mediated disorders. Overall study findings and caveats: Multiple sclerosis, the disease with the least TCR clonal expansion, fell below healthy controls, whereas HTLV-1-associated myelopathy showed the most. Because no CDR3 amino acid sequences were shared across subjects by expanded clones, private repertoires were suggested in all groups.

Sorted libraries were derived from about a million CD4+ or CD8+ T cells. The method for making cDNA was 5'RACE, and it used 10-nucleotide random UMIs. TCRdb re-called the 5' RACE reads with MiXCR, one entry per CDR3 protein. Among 18,000 or so distinct CDR3 sequences listed, around 13% were seen once. This clonotype was counted at least ten times. The antigen remains unidentified. V shed 3 bases and J 0 bases; nucleotides not matched to a gene: 6. CDR3 size: 17 residues. The germline V gene has CDR1 SQVTM and CDR2 ANQGSEA. Sequencing was done on a sample of CD4+ T cells from blood. This clonotype was sampled from a woman in her sixties with HTLV-1-associated myelopathy (HAM/TSP). This sequence joins TRBV29-1 and TRBJ2-1; TRBD2 matches 12 bases. The DNA for the CDR3 is TGCAGCGTTGAGGGACTAGCGGGCTTTAGCTCCTACAATGAGCAGTTCTTC. It codes for CSVEGLAGFSSYNEQFF.